The clone carrying this TCR beta chain was seen a handful of times. The antigen is not known. CDR1 and CDR2 (germline): SGDLS, YYNGEE. The CDR3 loop spans 13 amino acids. V was clipped by 0 bases and J by 4 bases, with 7 bases between them. In the PCR, 60 Vbeta and 13 Jbeta primers were used. TCRdb's copy holds only in-frame clones and misses some; the assay was immunoSEQ multiplex PCR. The repertoire holds roughly 140,000 clones, around 72% seen once, with roughly an eighth in the top ten. The data stem from a study of cytomegalovirus exposure and HLA in healthy donors. Study results and limitations: V- and J-gene trimming of TCR beta was linked (in a later analysis) to a missense DCLRE1C variant. Within an earlier analysis, most TCR beta V segments proved productive either about 90% or about 30% of the time.

Sequenced sample: PBMCs. The chain employs TRBV9 and TRBJ1-1; D unresolved. This sequence was found in a human donor in good health. CDR3 loop: CASSVAGSTEAFF. The DNA for the CDR3 is TGTGCCAGCAGCGTAGCAGGATCCACTGAAGCTTTCTTT.